Below are 16 T cell receptor beta chains sequenced from a single sample in a study of blood T cell repertoires in COVID-19. This table comes from immunoSEQ multiplex PCR, and its TCRdb copy is limited to in-frame clones, with some not included. The data show some 170,000 clones, about three quarters seen once. Sequencing used peripheral blood. The receptor source for this set is a man in his 60s with acute or convalescent COVID-19.

The chain uses TRBV7-2 and TRBJ1-2; TRBD1 agrees at 10 bases. Germline CDR1 SGHTA, CDR2 FQGNSA. The CDR3 spans 16 residues. V lost 2 bases to trimming and J lost 8 bases; unmatched junction nucleotides: 11. The CDR3 coding sequence is TGTGCCAGCAGCTTAAACCGGGACAGGGGAGCTGAGGGCTACACCTTC. Protein product: CASSLNRDRGAEGYTF.

The V call is TRBV30, the J call TRBJ2-2; 9 nucleotides align to TRBD1. The CDR3 has 14 residues. V trimming: 7 bases; J trimming: 4 bases; junction bases outside the gene matches: 7. Germline V gene lookup returns CDR1 GTSNPN and CDR2 SVGIG (reference sequence). The DNA for the CDR3 is TGTGCCTCAACCCGGACAGGGGTCACCGGGGAGCTGTTTTTT. This sequence encodes CASTRTGVTGELFF. The full variable domain, rest sourced from reference TRBV30 and TRBJ2-2, is SQTIHQWPATLVQPVGSPLSLECTVEGTSNPNLYWYRQAAGRGLQLLFYSVGIGQISSEVPQNLSASRPQDRQFILSSKKLLLSDSGFYLCASTRTGVTGELFFGEGSRLTVL.

The CDR3 is CASSYSWGAGYGYTF. The CDR3 DNA sequence: TGTGCCAGCAGTTATAGCTGGGGCGCCGGCTATGGCTACACCTTC. This rearrangement joins TRBV6-5 to TRBJ1-2; possibly TRBD1 for D (5 bases). Trimming removed 3 bases from V and 4 bases from J, with 15 bases in between. Germline CDR1 reads MNHEY; CDR2 reads SVGAGI. The CDR3 covers 15 residues.

The DNA of the CDR3 is TGTGCCATCAGTGATGAGACACCTGAGCAGTTCTTC. This codes for CAISDETPEQFF. V is TRBV10-3 and J is TRBJ2-1; D not certain. The CDR3 runs 12 residues. The germline V and J ends were trimmed by 3 bases and 9 bases, with 9 bases remaining between them. Germline V gives CDR1 ENHRY, CDR2 SYGVKD.

The rearrangement links TRBV6-5 to TRBJ1-2; D possibly corresponds to TRBD1 (5 bases). From germline, CDR1 is MNHEY and CDR2 SVGAGI. Trimming cost V 1 base and J 4 bases, with 10 bases left between them. There are 14 residues in the CDR3. CDR3 protein: CASSYYRGTYGYTF. The DNA for the CDR3 is TGTGCCAGCAGTTACTACCGGGGGACCTATGGCTACACCTTC.

The chain has TRBV11-2 and TRBJ2-7; 7 bases are shared with TRBD1. Germline V lookup: CDR1 SGHAT, CDR2 FQNNGV. This CDR3 is 13 amino acids long. Unmatched junction bases numbered 9, after V lost 7 bases and J lost 6 bases. In DNA, the CDR3 is TGTGCCAGCAACTTTCCGGGACAGAGCGAGCAGTACTTC. It translates to CASNFPGQSEQYF.

The chain recombines TRBV3-1 (or the pseudogene TRBV3-2) with TRBJ2-1; 7 bases line up with TRBD2. There are 15 residues in the CDR3. Germline V CDR1 and CDR2: LGHDT, YNNKEL (reference sequence). Trimming took 4 bases from V and 8 from J; bases not matched to a gene: 11. The CDR3 region has the DNA TGTGCCAGCAGCCGCAAGGCCGGGACTACAGATGAGCAGTTCTTC. Translating gives CASSRKAGTTDEQFF.

This rearrangement joins TRBV28 to TRBJ1-1, with TRBD1 as a possible D gene (6 bases). V was cut by 11 bases and J by 1 base, with 17 bases left in between. The CDR3 is 14 amino acids. Germline V lookup: CDR1 MDHEN, CDR2 SYDVKM. The CDR3 DNA follows: TGTGCCGTAGCAGGGGTCATTGAGAACACTGAAGCTTTCTTT. It translates to CAVAGVIENTEAFF.

This rearrangement joins TRBV5-4 to TRBJ2-3; 7 bases are shared with TRBD1. J was trimmed by 4 bases and V by 0 bases; bases with no gene match: 2. The CDR3 totals 14 residues. Germline-derived CDR1 and CDR2 are SGHNT and YYREEE (reference sequence). CDR3: CASSLGTGPDTQYF. For the CDR3, the DNA is TGTGCCAGCAGCTTGGGGACAGGCCCAGATACGCAGTATTTT. The variable domain in full, with the rest retrieved from reference TRBV5-4 and TRBJ2-3, is ETGVTQSPTHLIKTRGQQVTLRCSSQSGHNTVSWYQQALGQGPQFIFQYYREEENGRGNFPPRFSGLQFPNYSSELNVNALELDDSALYLCASSLGTGPDTQYFGPGTRLTVL.

The V gene is TRBV9, the J gene TRBJ1-2; D ambiguous. The germline V gene has CDR1 SGDLS and CDR2 YYNGEE. The CDR3 sequence is 13 residues long. V was pared by 3 bases and J by 6 bases, with 12 bases between. The CDR3 DNA reads TGTGCCAGCAGCGCATCCTCCCGGGATGGCTACACCTTC. Translating it yields CASSASSRDGYTF.

This clone showed up just a few times. Other DNA sequences from this sample encode an identical CDR3 as well. The rearrangement links TRBV4-1 to TRBJ1-1; the D gene is possibly TRBD1 (5 bases). V shed 1 base and J shed 5 bases, with 8 bases lying between them. The CDR3 loop spans 13 amino acids. CDR1 and CDR2 (germline): MGHRA, YSYEKL. The CDR3 reads CASSQVGGTEAFF. The CDR3 coding sequence is TGCGCCAGCAGCCAAGTGGGGGGGACTGAAGCTTTCTTT.

The V and J genes are TRBV29-1 and TRBJ2-7; the D gene is possibly TRBD2 (5 bases). The CDR3 length is 12 residues. Per the germline V gene, CDR1 is SQVTM and CDR2 is ANQGSEA. The V and J ends lost 6 bases and 2 bases respectively, with 11 bases between them. The CDR3 loop is CSVRTLPYEQYF. The CDR3 coding sequence is TGCAGCGTGAGGACTTTACCCTACGAGCAGTACTTC.

The chain is built from TRBV24-1 and TRBJ2-4, with a tentative D call TRBD1 (6 bases). The V gene lost 2 bases and the J gene lost 0 bases, with 16 bases spanning the gap. From germline, CDR1 is KGHDR and CDR2 SFDVKD. The CDR3 contains 18 residues. Here the CDR3 reads CATSDSSQVRGAKNIQYF. CDR3 DNA: TGTGCCACCAGTGATTCGTCCCAGGTCAGGGGAGCCAAAAACATTCAGTACTTC.

V usage is TRBV30 and J usage is TRBJ1-1, with TRBD1 matching over 11 bases. Looked up from germline, CDR1 is GTSNPN and CDR2 is SVGIG (reference sequence). The junction had 5 bases not matched to a gene; V was cut back by 3 bases and J by 5 bases. The CDR3 loop spans 14 amino acids. The CDR3 sequence: CAWRGQGARTEAFF. DNA of the CDR3: TGTGCCTGGAGAGGACAGGGGGCGAGGACTGAAGCTTTCTTT.

The chain joins TRBV5-1 to TRBJ2-7; the D is unclear. The V and J ends lost 0 bases and 0 bases respectively, with 10 bases between them. The CDR3 extends over 15 amino acids. Germline assignment: CDR1 SGHRS and CDR2 YFSETQ. The CDR3 DNA is TGCGCCAGCAGCTTGGCCAGTGGCATCTCCTACGAGCAGTACTTC. It specifies CASSLASGISYEQYF.

The gene calls are TRBV12-3 or TRBV12-4 and TRBJ2-1; 8 nucleotides line up with TRBD1. The CDR3 covers 12 residues. V lost 6 bases to trimming and J lost 7 bases; unmatched junction nucleotides: 2. The CDR3 loop reads CASRGDRNEQFF. The DNA of the CDR3 is TGTGCCAGCAGGGGGGACAGGAATGAGCAGTTCTTC.